A selection of T cell receptor beta chains follows, all from one sample in a study of T cells in Graves' hyperthyroidism and ophthalmopathy. From the multiplex PCR reads, TCRdb called clonotypes with MiXCR, one entry per CDR3 protein. The sample records 380,000 or so distinct CDR3 sequences, about 18% being singletons. Source material: blood. The receptors shown here come from a woman between 18 and 29 years old with Graves' hyperthyroidism. CDR3s include the opening cysteine and the closing phenylalanine or tryptophan. Each record gives: V gene, D gene, clone size, J gene, CDR3 length, CDR3 protein, CDR3 DNA. D genes are given only for firm matches. Not every row has a clone size; where given, it reads once, few, many or a size class.

>TRBV10-3|TRBD1|many|TRBJ2-2|17
CAISDPGTGANTGELFF
TGTGCCATCAGTGACCCCGGGACAGGGGCGAACACCGGGGAGCTGTTTTTT
>TRBV6-5|-|many|TRBJ2-2|13
CASSYSGSRELFF
TGTGCCAGCAGTTACTCAGGGTCGAGGGAGCTGTTTTTT
>TRBV6-1|TRBD1|-|TRBJ2-7|16
CASSEARTGGGDEQYF
TGTGCCAGCAGTGAAGCCCGGACAGGGGGTGGAGACGAGCAGTACTTC
>TRBV6-1|-|many|TRBJ1-4|15
CASSETEYNNEKLFF
TGTGCCAGCAGTGAGACGGAGTACAATAATGAAAAACTGTTTTTT
>TRBV24-1|TRBD1|many|TRBJ2-5|13
CATSAGTGETQYF
TGTGCCACCAGCGCCGGGACAGGAGAGACCCAGTACTTC
>TRBV7-7|-|-|TRBJ2-5|13
CASSTGFQETQYF
TGTGCTAGCAGCACGGGGTTCCAAGAGACCCAGTACTTC
>TRBV12-3/TRBV12-4|-|-|TRBJ2-5|15
CASRASVLDQETQYF
TGTGCCAGCAGGGCTAGTGTGTTGGACCAAGAGACCCAGTACTTC
>TRBV7-8|-|few|TRBJ1-2|15
CASSLNRHGNYGYTF
TGTGCCAGCAGCTTAAACAGACATGGAAATTATGGCTACACCTTC
>TRBV30|-|many|TRBJ1-5|14
CAWSVEVSNQPQHF
TGTGCCTGGAGTGTAGAGGTGAGCAATCAGCCCCAGCATTTT
>TRBV2|-|many|TRBJ1-5|13
CASSEEGRAPQHF
TGTGCCAGCAGTGAAGAGGGAAGGGCGCCCCAGCATTTT
>TRBV7-2|-|few|TRBJ1-5|15
CASSSLGQNNQPQHF
TGTGCCAGCAGCAGCTTAGGACAGAACAATCAGCCCCAGCATTTT
>TRBV12-3/TRBV12-4|-|many|TRBJ1-5|14
CASSPQGRNQPQHF
TGTGCCAGCAGCCCACAGGGCCGCAATCAGCCCCAGCATTTT
>TRBV12-3/TRBV12-4|-|-|TRBJ2-5|14
CASSPKTVQETQYF
TGTGCCAGCAGTCCTAAGACCGTTCAAGAGACCCAGTACTTC
>TRBV3-1|TRBD2|-|TRBJ2-5|18
CASSPLGRASGAKETQYF
TGTGCCAGCAGCCCCCTAGGGAGGGCTAGCGGGGCCAAAGAGACCCAGTACTTC
>TRBV7-8|-|few|TRBJ2-7|14
CASSLALYSTEQYF
TGTGCCAGCAGCTTGGCGCTTTATTCCACCGAGCAGTACTTC
>TRBV28|-|many|TRBJ1-1|12
CASEARNTEAFF
TGTGCCAGTGAGGCCCGGAACACTGAAGCTTTCTTT
>TRBV10-3|-|few|TRBJ2-7|13
CAPPSGTGYEQYF
TGTGCCCCCCCCTCCGGGACCGGCTACGAGCAGTACTTC
>TRBV10-3|-|many|TRBJ2-7|15
CAISGKDGSSYEQYF
TGTGCCATCAGTGGTAAGGACGGTAGCTCCTACGAGCAGTACTTC
>TRBV7-2|-|-|TRBJ1-2|14
CASSQQGGTYGYTF
TGTGCCAGCAGCCAACAGGGTGGGACCTATGGCTACACCTTC
>TRBV20-1|TRBD2|many|TRBJ2-5|16
CSANPGTSGSQETQYF
TGCAGTGCTAATCCCGGGACTAGCGGGTCCCAAGAGACCCAGTACTTC
>TRBV6-2/TRBV6-3|TRBD2|many|TRBJ2-7|16
CASSYGSGDAPYEQYF
TGTGCCAGCAGTTACGGTAGCGGGGATGCCCCCTACGAGCAGTACTTC
>TRBV12-3/TRBV12-4|-|many|TRBJ2-3|16
CASSLRGITSTDTQYF
TGTGCCAGCAGTCTCCGGGGTATTACTAGCACAGATACGCAGTATTTT
>TRBV27|-|many|TRBJ2-5|14
CASSSWETQETQYF
TGTGCCAGCAGTTCGTGGGAAACCCAAGAGACCCAGTACTTC
>TRBV7-9|-|-|TRBJ1-6|14
CASSSQGGGSPLHF
TGTGCCAGCAGCTCACAGGGAGGTGGATCACCCCTCCACTTT
>TRBV12-3/TRBV12-4|TRBD2|many|TRBJ2-7|14
CASSFGRGGIEQYF
TGTGCCAGCAGTTTTGGGCGGGGGGGCATCGAGCAGTACTTC
>TRBV30|-|few|TRBJ1-1|14
CAWSGGSMNTEAFF
TGTGCCTGGAGCGGCGGAAGCATGAACACTGAAGCTTTCTTT
>TRBV2|TRBD1|many|TRBJ2-7|15
CASRKGGAVTYEQYF
TGTGCCAGCCGCAAAGGGGGCGCAGTAACCTACGAGCAGTACTTC
>TRBV20-1|-|-|TRBJ1-1|14
CSARDTGVNTEAFF
TGCAGTGCTAGAGACACGGGAGTGAACACTGAAGCTTTCTTT
>TRBV19|-|few|TRBJ1-3|12
CASHRTGNTIYF
TGTGCCAGTCACCGGACAGGAAACACCATATATTTT
>TRBV12-3/TRBV12-4|-|many|TRBJ1-5|13
CASSFRANQPQHF
TGTGCCAGCAGTTTCAGGGCTAATCAGCCCCAGCATTTT
>TRBV15|-|many|TRBJ2-5|13
CATSESLQETQYF
TGTGCCACCAGCGAGAGTCTTCAAGAGACCCAGTACTTC
>TRBV4-1|-|many|TRBJ1-1|16
CASSPGHGPMNTEAFF
TGCGCCAGCAGCCCAGGCCACGGACCGATGAACACTGAAGCTTTCTTT
>TRBV6-4|-|-|TRBJ2-7|14
CASSLTSTAGEQYF
TGTGCCAGCAGTCTGACCTCGACGGCGGGTGAGCAGTACTTC
>TRBV20-1|-|many|TRBJ2-5|12
CSASGGRETQYF
TGCAGTGCTAGTGGCGGCCGGGAGACCCAGTACTTC
>TRBV4-1|-|-|TRBJ2-2|15
CASSQEWGQRGELFF
TGCGCCAGCAGCCAAGAGTGGGGCCAGAGGGGGGAGCTGTTTTTT
>TRBV27|-|few|TRBJ1-2|14
CASSWDRVSGGYTF
TGTGCCAGCAGTTGGGACCGAGTCTCGGGTGGCTACACCTTC
>TRBV4-1|TRBD1|-|TRBJ1-1|15
CASSQSGQGSTEAFF
TGCGCCAGCAGCCAATCCGGACAGGGCTCCACTGAAGCTTTCTTT